The 2 T cell receptor beta chains reported below all come from one sample, sequenced in a study of metastatic and nonmetastatic thyroid tumors (dated by TCRdb to between 2020 and 2021). Preparation of the library involved PCR. Sequencer: Illumina HiSeq 4000. TCRdb trimmed the raw reads at Q25, called clones with MiXCR and kept productive beta chains. For this sample there are about 43,000 clones; more than 3% appear just once. The top ten constitute more than 8.5% of the sample. No patient had received any treatment before thyroid surgery. Sequences were obtained from blood. These receptors came from a female donor with papillary thyroid cancer or a benign thyroid nodule (not recorded which). Some clones in this sample may be carry-over from other donors' samples.

This clone appeared many times. The V gene is TRBV20-1, the J gene TRBJ2-5; D ambiguous. Trimming cost V 1 base and J 1 base, with 13 bases left between them. CDR1 DFQATT and CDR2 SNEGSKA come from the germline V gene (reference sequence). The CDR3 spans 15 residues. The CDR3 region is CSARAAWWVQETQYF. The DNA of the CDR3 is TGCAGTGCTAGAGCGGCCTGGTGGGTCCAAGAGACCCAGTACTTC.

This clone was picked up many times. The rearrangement uses TRBV11-2 and TRBJ2-3, with D possibly matching TRBD2 (6 bases). The germline V and J ends were trimmed by 7 bases and 2 bases, with 19 bases remaining between them. Germline CDR1 and CDR2: SGHAT and FQNNGV. The CDR3 totals 16 residues. CDR3 region: CASTAGAGWDTDTQYF. CDR3 DNA sequence: TGTGCCAGCACCGCCGGGGCGGGGTGGGACACAGATACGCAGTATTTT.